The rows below give T cell receptor beta chains drawn from one sample of a study of T cell responses to AZD1222 COVID-19 vaccine. This table comes from immunoSEQ multiplex PCR, and its TCRdb copy is limited to in-frame clones, with some not included. The table has around 58,000 clones, 89% seen once; the top ten hold approximately 15%. The sequencing used peripheral blood, collected 28 days after the second AZD1222 dose. Source of these receptors: an adult who received the AZD1222 COVID-19 vaccine. Each CDR3 is given with its conserved first and last residue. A D gene is named only where the DNA matches it firmly. The size of a clone is reported for some rows only, either as once, few or many, or as a class for expanded clones.

CASGNYEQYF	TGCGCCAGCGGAAACTACGAGCAGTACTTC	.	TRBJ2-7	TRBV5-1	few
CASSYKDGDTQYF	TGTGCCAGCAGTTATAAGGACGGAGATACGCAGTATTTT	.	TRBJ2-3	TRBV6-5	.
CASSLALTGPSSTDTQYF	TGTGCCAGCAGCTTGGCCTTGACTGGGCCTTCTAGCACAGATACGCAGTATTTT	.	TRBJ2-3	TRBV5-8	.
CASSRVGTGALNGYTF	TGTGCCAGCAGTAGAGTTGGGACGGGGGCGTTAAATGGCTACACCTTC	.	TRBJ1-2	TRBV2	few
CASSLDSARAETQYF	TGCGCCAGCAGCTTGGACTCAGCCCGGGCAGAGACCCAGTACTTC	.	TRBJ2-5	TRBV5-1	.
CASSPTGLSSYNEQFF	TGTGCCAGCAGCCCGACAGGGCTCAGCTCCTACAATGAGCAGTTCTTC	TRBD1	TRBJ2-1	TRBV4-2	.
CASSSLAVGFYEQYF	TGTGCCAGCAGCTCACTAGCGGTGGGGTTCTACGAGCAGTACTTC	TRBD2	TRBJ2-7	TRBV5-4	.
CASSSYGDGELFF	TGTGCCAGCAGCTCCTATGGAGACGGGGAGCTGTTTTTT	.	TRBJ2-2	TRBV14	once
CASSYDHNNEQFF	TGTGCCAGCAGTTACGACCACAACAATGAGCAGTTCTTC	.	TRBJ2-1	TRBV6-2/TRBV6-3	.
CASSREGPYEQYF	TGTGCCAGCTCCCGAGAGGGGCCCTACGAGCAGTACTTC	.	TRBJ2-7	TRBV12-3/TRBV12-4	.
CASSLDFTGELFF	TGTGCCAGCAGTTTGGACTTCACCGGGGAGCTGTTTTTT	.	TRBJ2-2	TRBV12-3/TRBV12-4	.
CAWSVLGYTGELFF	TGTGCCTGGAGTGTACTAGGTTACACCGGGGAGCTGTTTTTT	.	TRBJ2-2	TRBV30	.
CASSEGLGYNSYNEQFF	TGTGCCAGCAGTGAGGGGCTGGGCTATAACTCCTACAATGAGCAGTTCTTC	.	TRBJ2-1	TRBV27	.
CASSLWTSGGSRETQYF	TGTGCCAGCAGCCTCTGGACTAGCGGGGGCTCCCGTGAGACCCAGTACTTC	TRBD2	TRBJ2-5	TRBV7-9	.
CASSMTGGGSNEKLFF	TGTGCCAGCAGCATGACAGGGGGTGGGTCTAATGAAAAACTGTTTTTT	TRBD1	TRBJ1-4	TRBV7-3	.
CASSTRQRTNYGYTF	TGTGCCAGCAGCACTCGACAGAGAACTAACTATGGCTACACCTTC	.	TRBJ1-2	TRBV7-2	.
CAISESQGAQGYTF	TGTGCCATCAGTGAGTCGCAGGGGGCACAGGGCTACACCTTC	TRBD1	TRBJ1-2	TRBV10-3	.
CASSLSASGSKQFF	TGTGCCAGCAGCTTAAGTGCTAGCGGGAGTAAGCAGTTCTTC	TRBD2	TRBJ2-1	TRBV7-9	.
CASSLRTGGPYEQYF	TGCGCCAGCAGCTTACGCACAGGGGGCCCCTACGAGCAGTACTTC	TRBD1	TRBJ2-7	TRBV5-1	.
CASSSGRNTEAFF	TGCGCCAGCAGCTCCGGACGGAACACTGAAGCTTTCTTT	.	TRBJ1-1	TRBV5-1	once
CASSIARGQGSYEQYF	TGTGCCAGTAGTATAGCCCGCGGACAGGGCTCCTACGAGCAGTACTTC	TRBD1	TRBJ2-7	TRBV19	.
CASSIDGRGSYNSPLHF	TGTGCCAGTAGTATAGATGGGAGAGGCTCCTATAATTCACCCCTCCACTTT	.	TRBJ1-6	TRBV19	.
CASSWRGVGNQPQHF	TGTGCCAGCAGTTGGCGGGGGGTTGGCAATCAGCCCCAGCATTTT	.	TRBJ1-5	TRBV6-2/TRBV6-3	.
CASSQGTGWSYNEQFF	TGTGCCAGCAGCCAAGGGACGGGGTGGTCCTACAATGAGCAGTTCTTC	.	TRBJ2-1	TRBV3-1/TRBV3-2	.
CASSLARAVNEKLFF	TGTGCCAGCAGCTTAGCTAGAGCAGTCAACGAAAAACTGTTTTTT	.	TRBJ1-4	TRBV7-2	.
CAISESKGTVSGNTIYF	TGTGCCATCAGTGAGTCGAAGGGGACAGTCTCTGGAAACACCATATATTTT	TRBD1	TRBJ1-3	TRBV10-3	.
CASPRREEGANTEAFF	TGTGCCAGCCCACGTAGAGAGGAGGGTGCGAACACTGAAGCTTTCTTT	.	TRBJ1-1	TRBV21-1	.
CASSVNPDRREKLFF	TGTGCCAGTAGTGTCAACCCGGACAGGAGGGAAAAACTGTTTTTT	TRBD1	TRBJ1-4	TRBV19	once
CASSQGLWGAGSGANEQFF	TGCGCCAGCAGCCAAGGGTTATGGGGGGCCGGGAGTGGGGCTAATGAGCAGTTCTTC	.	TRBJ2-1	TRBV4-1	once
CASSLGLAEGLLDEQFF	TGTGCCAGCAGTTTAGGACTAGCGGAGGGTCTTCTGGATGAGCAGTTCTTC	TRBD2	TRBJ2-1	TRBV27	.
CASSALLQDTEAFF	TGTGCCAGCAGCGCGTTATTACAGGACACTGAAGCTTTCTTT	.	TRBJ1-1	TRBV9	once
CATSRETAGELFF	TGTGCCACCAGCAGAGAGACAGCCGGGGAGCTGTTTTTT	.	TRBJ2-2	TRBV15	.
CAWSPTPGQWNEKLFF	TGTGCCTGGAGCCCTACCCCGGGACAGTGGAATGAAAAACTGTTTTTT	TRBD1	TRBJ1-4	TRBV30	.
CASSPGQGGNTEAFF	TGTGCCAGCTCACCGGGACAGGGGGGAAACACTGAAGCTTTCTTT	TRBD1	TRBJ1-1	TRBV18	.
CASKIAGNTGELFF	TGTGCCAGTAAAATAGCGGGCAACACCGGGGAGCTGTTTTTT	TRBD2	TRBJ2-2	TRBV19	.
CASSLFMREGLTYEQYF	TGTGCCAGCAGCTTATTCATGCGGGAGGGACTTACCTACGAGCAGTACTTC	TRBD2	TRBJ2-7	TRBV7-6	.
CATSPGGMGTEAFF	TGTGCCACCAGTCCGGGAGGGATGGGCACTGAAGCTTTCTTT	.	TRBJ1-1	TRBV24-1	.
CARRGMKGRDTQYF	TGTGCCAGAAGGGGGATGAAAGGGCGGGATACGCAGTATTTT	.	TRBJ2-3	TRBV2	.
CASSVVWNTGELFF	TGTGCCAGCAGCGTAGTCTGGAACACCGGGGAGCTGTTTTTT	.	TRBJ2-2	TRBV9	.
CASSLNREKNTEAFF	TGTGCCAGTAGTTTAAACCGGGAGAAGAACACTGAAGCTTTCTTT	.	TRBJ1-1	TRBV19	.
CASSLRDGTSYEQYF	TGTGCCAGCAGCTTAAGAGACGGGACCTCCTACGAGCAGTACTTC	.	TRBJ2-7	TRBV7-9	.
CASSGRVVTSGSIHNEQFF	TGCGCCAGCAGTGGCCGGGTGGTGACTAGCGGGAGTATCCACAATGAGCAGTTCTTC	TRBD2	TRBJ2-1	TRBV10-2	.
CSASPGLAEETQYF	TGCAGTGCTAGTCCCGGACTAGCGGAAGAGACCCAGTACTTC	TRBD2	TRBJ2-5	TRBV20-1	.
CASSHLSRPGELFF	TGTGCCAGCAGCCACTTGAGTCGGCCCGGGGAGCTGTTTTTT	.	TRBJ2-2	TRBV3-1/TRBV3-2	.
CASSLEARPYGNTIYF	TGTGCCAGCAGCTTAGAAGCCAGGCCGTACGGAAACACCATATATTTT	.	TRBJ1-3	TRBV7-8	.
CASNNGAGDSYEQYF	TGCGCCAGCAACAACGGAGCGGGAGATTCGTACGAGCAGTACTTC	TRBD2	TRBJ2-7	TRBV5-1	.
CSVPRLDRPNTGELFF	TGCAGCGTACCACGATTAGATAGGCCGAACACCGGGGAGCTGTTTTTT	.	TRBJ2-2	TRBV29-1	.
CAWTPGPKGYTF	TGTGCCTGGACTCCGGGACCTAAGGGCTACACCTTC	.	TRBJ1-2	TRBV30	.
CASSLDQGHNTEAFF	TGTGCCAGCAGCTTAGATCAAGGGCACAACACTGAAGCTTTCTTT	.	TRBJ1-1	TRBV7-8	.
CASSLEGGPSSPLHF	TGTGCCAGCAGCTTAGAAGGTGGGCCATCTTCACCCCTCCACTTT	.	TRBJ1-6	TRBV7-2	.
CASSSSRADEKLFF	TGTGCCAGCAGTTCCTCCAGGGCGGATGAAAAACTGTTTTTT	.	TRBJ1-4	TRBV7-8	.
CAWSVTGSETQYF	TGTGCCTGGAGTGTAACAGGGTCCGAGACCCAGTACTTC	.	TRBJ2-5	TRBV30	.
CAWSRGNTGELFF	TGTGCCTGGAGTAGGGGGAACACCGGGGAGCTGTTTTTT	.	TRBJ2-2	TRBV30	once
CASSQDPRGGNNEKLFF	TGTGCCAGCAGCCAAGATCCACGCGGGGGCAATAATGAAAAACTGTTTTTT	.	TRBJ1-4	TRBV4-2	once
CASGATPVPYEQYF	TGTGCCAGTGGGGCCACCCCTGTACCCTACGAGCAGTACTTC	.	TRBJ2-7	TRBV6-5	once
CASSLTNPLAGGTEAFF	TGTGCCAGCAGCTTAACTAATCCGCTAGCCGGGGGCACTGAAGCTTTCTTT	.	TRBJ1-1	TRBV7-3	.
CASIPQGALNTEAFF	TGTGCCAGCATCCCCCAGGGGGCTTTGAACACTGAAGCTTTCTTT	TRBD1	TRBJ1-1	TRBV7-2	.
CASSPKREVAGTQYF	TGTGCCAGCAGTCCGAAGCGGGAGGTGGCAGGGACCCAGTACTTC	TRBD2	TRBJ2-5	TRBV27	.
CASSYSPTGIGYTF	TGCGCCAGCAGCTACTCCCCCACAGGGATCGGCTACACCTTC	.	TRBJ1-2	TRBV5-1	.